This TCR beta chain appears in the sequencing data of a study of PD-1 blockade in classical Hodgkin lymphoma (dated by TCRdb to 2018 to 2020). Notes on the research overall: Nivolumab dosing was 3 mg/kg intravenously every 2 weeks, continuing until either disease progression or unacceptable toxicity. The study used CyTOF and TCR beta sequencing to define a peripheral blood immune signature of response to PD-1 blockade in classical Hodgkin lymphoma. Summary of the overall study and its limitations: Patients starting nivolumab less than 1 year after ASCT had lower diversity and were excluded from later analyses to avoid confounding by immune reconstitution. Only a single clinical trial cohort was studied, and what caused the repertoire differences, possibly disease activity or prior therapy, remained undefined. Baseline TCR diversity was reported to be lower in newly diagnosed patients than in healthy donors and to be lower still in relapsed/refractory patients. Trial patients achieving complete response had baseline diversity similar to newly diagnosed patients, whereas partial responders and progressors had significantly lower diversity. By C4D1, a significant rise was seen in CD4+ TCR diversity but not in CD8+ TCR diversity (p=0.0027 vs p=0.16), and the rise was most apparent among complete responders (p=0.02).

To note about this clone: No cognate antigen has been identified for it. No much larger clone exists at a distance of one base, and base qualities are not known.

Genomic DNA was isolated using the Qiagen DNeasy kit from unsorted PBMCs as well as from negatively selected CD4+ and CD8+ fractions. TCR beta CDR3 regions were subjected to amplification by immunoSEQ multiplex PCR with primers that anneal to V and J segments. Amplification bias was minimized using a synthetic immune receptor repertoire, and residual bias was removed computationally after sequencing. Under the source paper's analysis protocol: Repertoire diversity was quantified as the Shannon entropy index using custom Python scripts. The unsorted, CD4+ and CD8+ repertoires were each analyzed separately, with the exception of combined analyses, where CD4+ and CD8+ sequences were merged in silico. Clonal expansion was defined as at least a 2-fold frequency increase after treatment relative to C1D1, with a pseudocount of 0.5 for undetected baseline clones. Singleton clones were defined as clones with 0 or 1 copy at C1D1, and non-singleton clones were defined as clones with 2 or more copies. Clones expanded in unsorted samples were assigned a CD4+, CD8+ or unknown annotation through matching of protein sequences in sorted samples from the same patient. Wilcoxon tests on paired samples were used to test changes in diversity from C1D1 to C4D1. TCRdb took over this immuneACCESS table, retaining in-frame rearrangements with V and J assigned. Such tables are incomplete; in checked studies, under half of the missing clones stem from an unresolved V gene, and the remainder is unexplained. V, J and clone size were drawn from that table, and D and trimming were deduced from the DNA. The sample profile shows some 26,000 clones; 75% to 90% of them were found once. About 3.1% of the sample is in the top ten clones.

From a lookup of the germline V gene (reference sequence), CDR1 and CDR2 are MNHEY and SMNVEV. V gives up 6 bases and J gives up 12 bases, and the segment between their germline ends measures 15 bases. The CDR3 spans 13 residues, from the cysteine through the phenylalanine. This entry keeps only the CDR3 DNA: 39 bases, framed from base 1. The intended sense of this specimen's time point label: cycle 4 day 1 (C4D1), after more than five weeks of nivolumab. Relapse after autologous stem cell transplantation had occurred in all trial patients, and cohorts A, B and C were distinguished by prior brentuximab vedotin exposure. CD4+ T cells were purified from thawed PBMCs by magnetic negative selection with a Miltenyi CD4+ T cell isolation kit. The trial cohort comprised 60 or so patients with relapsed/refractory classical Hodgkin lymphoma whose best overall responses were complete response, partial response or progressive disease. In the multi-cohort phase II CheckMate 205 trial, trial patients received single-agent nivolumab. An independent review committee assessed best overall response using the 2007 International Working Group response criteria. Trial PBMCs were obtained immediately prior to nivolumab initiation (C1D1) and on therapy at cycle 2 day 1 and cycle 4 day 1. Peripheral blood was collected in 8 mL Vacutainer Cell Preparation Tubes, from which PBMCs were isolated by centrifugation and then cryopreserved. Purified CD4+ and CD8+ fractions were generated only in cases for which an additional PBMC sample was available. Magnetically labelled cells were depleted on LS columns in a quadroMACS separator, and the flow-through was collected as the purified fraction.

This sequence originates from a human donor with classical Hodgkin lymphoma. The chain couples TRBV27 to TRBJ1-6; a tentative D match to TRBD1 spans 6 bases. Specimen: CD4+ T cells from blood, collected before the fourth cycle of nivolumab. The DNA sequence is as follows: TGTGCCAGCAGCCTACACAGGGAATTACCCCTCCACTTT. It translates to CASSLHRELPLHF.